Listed below are T cell receptor beta chains from one sample, sequenced in a study of human T cells and chemical hapten exposure. TCRdb itself ran the RACE reads through MiXCR, one entry per CDR3 protein. This table holds a few hundred thousand distinct CDR3 sequences, approximately 8.6% found once. The sequencing here drew on whole blood, taken in connection with sensitization to the hapten diphenylcyclopropenone (DPC). The receptor set was obtained from a woman aged 40 to 49 with alopecia areata. Some clones in this sample may be carry-over from other donors' samples. Both conserved end residues are part of each CDR3. D genes are given only for firm matches. For some rows the clone size is stated as once, few or many, or as a class when expanded; others skip it.

D gene | clone size | CDR3 length | J gene | V gene | CDR3 DNA | CDR3 protein
- | few | 15 | TRBJ2-3 | TRBV5-1 | TGCGCCAGCAGCTTGTCCCCAGTGAGCACAGATACGCAGTATTTT | CASSLSPVSTDTQYF
TRBD2 | many | 15 | TRBJ2-3 | TRBV6-5 | TGTGCCAGCAGTTCGAGGACTAGCCCCCCAGATACGCAGTATTTT | CASSSRTSPPDTQYF
- | many | 17 | TRBJ2-5 | TRBV6-2/TRBV6-3 | TGTGCCAGCAGACGGAAAAGCGGGCGCTCTCCCCAAGAGACCCAGTACTTC | CASRRKSGRSPQETQYF
- | many | 12 | TRBJ2-7 | TRBV6-2/TRBV6-3 | TGTGCCAGCAGTTACGGGCAGTACGAGCAGTACTTC | CASSYGQYEQYF
- | - | 11 | TRBJ2-7 | TRBV29-1 | TGCAGCGCTGCTGCCGCCTACGAGCAGTACTTC | CSAAAAYEQYF
- | many | 16 | TRBJ2-1 | TRBV4-3 | TGCGCCAGCAGCGAAAATCTAGCGCGGTCAAAAAATGAGCAGTTCTTC | CASSENLARSKNEQFF
- | - | 16 | TRBJ2-1 | TRBV4-2 | TGTGCCAGCAGCCAGCCCCCCGGACTAAACTACAATGAGCAGTTCTTC | CASSQPPGLNYNEQFF
- | - | 15 | TRBJ2-4 | TRBV6-1 | TGTGCCAGCAGCACCGGGATTGAGGCCAAAAACATTCAGTACTTC | CASSTGIEAKNIQYF
- | few | 13 | TRBJ2-1 | TRBV10-3 | TGTGCCATCAGTGATCCCAGCCGCTATGAGCAGTTCTTC | CAISDPSRYEQFF
- | - | 14 | TRBJ1-4 | TRBV6-2/TRBV6-3 | TGTGCCAGCAGGTCGAATGAGCAGGAGGAAAAACTGTTTTTT | CASRSNEQEEKLFF
TRBD1 | few | 17 | TRBJ2-7 | TRBV7-9 | TGTGCCAGCAGTTTTGACCAAAAGGACAGGGCACTCTACGAGCAGTACTTC | CASSFDQKDRALYEQYF
- | - | 15 | TRBJ2-7 | TRBV7-9 | TGTGCCAGCAGTTTCACCTGGATAGGGGCCTACGAGCAGTACTTC | CASSFTWIGAYEQYF
- | few | 13 | TRBJ2-1 | TRBV10-3 | TGTGCCATCAGTACCGGGAGTGACAATGAGCAGTTCTTC | CAISTGSDNEQFF
- | few | 13 | TRBJ1-2 | TRBV18 | TGTGCCAGCTCTTTAGGACATGGAAATGGCTACACCTTC | CASSLGHGNGYTF
- | many | 13 | TRBJ2-3 | TRBV10-3 | TGTGCCATCACCGCGGGTAGCACAGATACGCAGTATTTT | CAITAGSTDTQYF
- | - | 16 | TRBJ2-5 | TRBV12-3/TRBV12-4 | TGTGCCAGCAGCTACCTTATTACTACAGGGCTGGAGACCCAGTACTTC | CASSYLITTGLETQYF
TRBD2 | many | 16 | TRBJ2-3 | TRBV6-5 | TGTGCCAGCAGTTACTCAGTAGCGGGAGCGGCAGATACGCAGTATTTT | CASSYSVAGAADTQYF
- | few | 13 | TRBJ2-3 | TRBV20-1 | TGCAGTGCTTCCCCCCCCGAAACAGATACGCAGTATTTT | CSASPPETDTQYF
TRBD1 | many | 13 | TRBJ2-7 | TRBV28 | TGTGCCAGCAGTTCTCCGACAGGGGTCGAGCAGTACTTC | CASSSPTGVEQYF
- | few | 11 | TRBJ2-7 | TRBV29-1 | TGCAGCTTTGGGGGTGTCTACGAGCAGTACTTC | CSFGGVYEQYF
TRBD2 | - | 14 | TRBJ2-3 | TRBV20-1 | TGCAGTGCTAGGCGGGAGTTCGATTTGAATACGCAGTATTTT | CSARREFDLNTQYF
- | - | 14 | TRBJ2-7 | TRBV27 | TGTGCCAGCAGTCAACCCCCCTTAGGGGGCGAGCAGTACTTC | CASSQPPLGGEQYF
TRBD1 | - | 18 | TRBJ2-6 | TRBV30 | TGTGCCTGGACCGTCCTCTTTAGGACAGGGCCTGGGGCCAACGTCCTGACTTTC | CAWTVLFRTGPGANVLTF
- | many | 12 | TRBJ2-5 | TRBV21-1 | TGTGCCAGCAGCCTCAACCCCCAGACCCAGTACTTC | CASSLNPQTQYF
- | - | 18 | TRBJ2-4 | TRBV28 | TGTGCCAGCAGTTTATTACGGGGTAGCCCCACAGAAAGGTACATTCAGTACTTC | CASSLLRGSPTERYIQYF
TRBD2 | many | 17 | TRBJ2-1 | TRBV6-2/TRBV6-3 | TGTGCCAGCATGGGACTAGCGGGGTTGAGCTCCTACAATGAGCAGTTCTTC | CASMGLAGLSSYNEQFF
- | few | 14 | TRBJ2-1 | TRBV29-1 | TGCAGCGTCCTAACCCTGAGGAGCCTCAATGAGCAGTTCTTC | CSVLTLRSLNEQFF
- | - | 13 | TRBJ1-2 | TRBV6-5 | TGTGCCAGCAGGGAGGGCCAGGGCTATGGCTACACCTTC | CASREGQGYGYTF
- | many | 14 | TRBJ1-2 | TRBV5-6 | TGTGCCAGCAGCTTTGATATTGCCCTCTATGGCTACACCTTC | CASSFDIALYGYTF
- | many | 16 | TRBJ2-1 | TRBV10-3 | TGTGCCATCAGTACAGTCTCCAGCCCCCACTACAATGAGCAGTTCTTC | CAISTVSSPHYNEQFF
TRBD1 | few | 14 | TRBJ2-7 | TRBV5-1 | TGCGCCAGCAGCGTTAGGACAGGGGGCAACGAGCAGTACTTC | CASSVRTGGNEQYF
- | many | 13 | TRBJ1-1 | TRBV7-3 | TGTGCCAGCAGCCCGGACGGCCCCACTGAAGCTTTCTTT | CASSPDGPTEAFF
- | many | 10 | TRBJ2-5 | TRBV29-1 | TGCAGCGTTAGGACCAGTTTCCAGTACTTC | CSVRTSFQYF
TRBD2 | - | 15 | TRBJ2-2 | TRBV29-1 | TGCAGCGCAAGGTTGGGGCTAGCGGTCACCGGGGAGCTGTTTTTT | CSARLGLAVTGELFF
TRBD1 | - | 13 | TRBJ2-5 | TRBV29-1 | TGCAGCGTTAGACAGGGGGCCCAAGAGACCCAGTACTTC | CSVRQGAQETQYF
- | many | 15 | TRBJ1-4 | TRBV4-3 | TGCGCCAGCAGCCAAGAATGGGCCGGGGCACGGAAACTGTTTTTT | CASSQEWAGARKLFF
TRBD2 | few | 16 | TRBJ2-7 | TRBV6-5 | TGTGCCAGCAGTTCTCAGCTAGCGGGAGAGGCCCGCGAGCAGTACTTC | CASSSQLAGEAREQYF
- | few | 12 | TRBJ1-1 | TRBV12-3/TRBV12-4 | TGTGCCAGCAGTCGGACGGCCACTGAAGCTTTCTTT | CASSRTATEAFF
- | few | 13 | TRBJ1-1 | TRBV6-5 | TGTGCCAGCAGCCAAACCCGGAACACTGAAGCTTTCTTT | CASSQTRNTEAFF
TRBD2 | few | 18 | TRBJ2-1 | TRBV5-1 | TGCGCCAGCACAAAGGGGACTAGCGGGAGGCTGGGAGACAATGAGCAGTTCTTC | CASTKGTSGRLGDNEQFF
- | many | 14 | TRBJ2-2 | TRBV7-9 | TGTGCCAGCCGACGGGACCTGAACACCGGGGAGCTGTTTTTT | CASRRDLNTGELFF
TRBD2 | - | 16 | TRBJ2-4 | TRBV6-2/TRBV6-3 | TGTGCCAGCAGTTACGAGGCTAGCGGTTCCAAAAACATTCAGTACTTC | CASSYEASGSKNIQYF
TRBD1 | few | 14 | TRBJ2-1 | TRBV12-3/TRBV12-4 | TGTGCCAGCAGGTCCAGGACAGGGGACAATGAGCAGTTCTTC | CASRSRTGDNEQFF
- | - | 15 | TRBJ1-4 | TRBV10-3 | TGTGCCATCAGTGAGTTTGGGACCCGTAATGAAAAACTGTTTTTT | CAISEFGTRNEKLFF
- | - | 16 | TRBJ2-7 | TRBV12-3/TRBV12-4 | TGTGCCAGCAGTTTTTCCCCCGGGACTCGTTCCTACGAGCAGTACTTC | CASSFSPGTRSYEQYF
TRBD1 | - | 13 | TRBJ1-2 | TRBV12-3/TRBV12-4 | TGTGCCAGCAGTTGGGGACAGGGCTATGGCTACACCTTC | CASSWGQGYGYTF
- | few | 14 | TRBJ2-7 | TRBV5-1 | TGCGCCAGCAGCCAGGACAGTTCCACCTACGAGCAGTACTTC | CASSQDSSTYEQYF
TRBD1 | few | 14 | TRBJ1-3 | TRBV6-5 | TGTGCCAGCAGTTACACAGGGGCTGGAAACACCATATATTTT | CASSYTGAGNTIYF
- | few | 15 | TRBJ2-1 | TRBV7-2 | TGTGCCAGCAGCCGGGAGCGCCAAGGGTACAATGAGCAGTTCTTC | CASSRERQGYNEQFF